The rows below give T cell receptor beta chains drawn from one sample of a study of OX40 agonist ivuxolimab in advanced cancers. The assay was immunoSEQ multiplex PCR, and TCRdb's table has in-frame clones only and misses some. In the table there are 100,000 to 150,000 clones, 85% to 95% of which are singletons. The sequenced sample was CD4+ or CD8+ T cells sorted from blood, obtained in a trial of the OX40 agonist ivuxolimab. The receptors stem from an adult with an advanced solid tumor such as melanoma, head and neck, liver or kidney cancer. CDR3s include the opening cysteine and the closing phenylalanine or tryptophan. A D gene is named only where the DNA matches it firmly.

D: -; J: TRBJ2-3; V: TRBV7-2; DNA: TGTGCCAGCAGCTTAGGTGGTAGCATAGATACGCAGTATTTT; CDR3: CASSLGGSIDTQYF
D: TRBD2; J: TRBJ2-7; V: TRBV15; DNA: TGTGCCACCAGCAGAGCGGGGACTAGCGGGAGTATGTACGAGCAGTACTTC; CDR3: CATSRAGTSGSMYEQYF
D: -; J: TRBJ1-5; V: TRBV18; DNA: TGTGCCAGCTCACCCGAAAGGTACGGGAATCAGCCCCAGCATTTT; CDR3: CASSPERYGNQPQHF
D: -; J: TRBJ2-1; V: TRBV7-3; DNA: TGTGCCAGCAGCTTAGTTTTTCCTAGCCACGACGATGAGCAGTTCTTC; CDR3: CASSLVFPSHDDEQFF
D: TRBD1; J: TRBJ1-1; V: TRBV28; DNA: TGTGCCAGCAGTACCGCCGGGACAGGGGAGAAAGCTTTCTTT; CDR3: CASSTAGTGEKAFF
D: TRBD2; J: TRBJ2-1; V: TRBV5-4; DNA: TGTGCCAGCAGCCCGTGGACTAGCGGGAGGGCAAACAGTGAGCAGTTCTTC; CDR3: CASSPWTSGRANSEQFF
D: -; J: TRBJ1-1; V: TRBV6-1; DNA: TGTGCCAGCAGTCGGGAGTCTGAAGCTTTCTTT; CDR3: CASSRESEAFF
D: -; J: TRBJ2-1; V: TRBV7-2; DNA: TGTGCCAGCAGCTTCAGCGCCTACAATGAGCAGTTCTTC; CDR3: CASSFSAYNEQFF
D: -; J: TRBJ1-1; V: TRBV4-1; DNA: TGCGCCAGCAGCCTTCAAACCGGGACAAGGAACACTGAAGCTTTCTTT; CDR3: CASSLQTGTRNTEAFF
D: TRBD1; J: TRBJ1-1; V: TRBV28; DNA: TGTGCCAGCAGTACTCCCGGGACAGGGAACACTGAAGCTTTCTTT; CDR3: CASSTPGTGNTEAFF
D: -; J: TRBJ2-1; V: TRBV7-2; DNA: TGTGCCAGCAGCTTAGCCAGCGCCGGCTCCTACAATGAGCAGTTCTTC; CDR3: CASSLASAGSYNEQFF
D: -; J: TRBJ2-4; V: TRBV7-6; DNA: TGTGCCAGCAGCTTCGGCGAAGGGGACATTCAGTACTTC; CDR3: CASSFGEGDIQYF
D: -; J: TRBJ2-1; V: TRBV7-2; DNA: TGTGCCAGCAGCCTGGGGCGCGGATTCAATGAGCAGTTCTTC; CDR3: CASSLGRGFNEQFF
D: -; J: TRBJ1-1; V: TRBV9; DNA: TGTGCCAGCAGCGTAGATCCCCAGGGCACTGAAGCTTTCTTT; CDR3: CASSVDPQGTEAFF
D: -; J: TRBJ1-2; V: TRBV5-4; DNA: TGTGCCAGCAGCTTGCAGGGGCAAGACTATGGCTACACCTTC; CDR3: CASSLQGQDYGYTF
D: -; J: TRBJ1-5; V: TRBV5-5; DNA: TGTGCCAGCAGCTTGGCCCCTAGCAATCAGCCCCAGCATTTT; CDR3: CASSLAPSNQPQHF
D: TRBD1; J: TRBJ1-3; V: TRBV6-6; DNA: TGTGCCAGCAGTTACTCCGCACAGGGGGCAGGAAACACCATATATTTT; CDR3: CASSYSAQGAGNTIYF
D: TRBD2; J: TRBJ2-3; V: TRBV7-2; DNA: TGTGCCAGCAGCTTAGGACTAGCGGGAGGTTCAGATACGCAGTATTTT; CDR3: CASSLGLAGGSDTQYF
D: -; J: TRBJ1-5; V: TRBV2; DNA: TGTGCCAGCAGTGAACAGGCGGTGAGGCAGCCCCAGCATTTT; CDR3: CASSEQAVRQPQHF
D: -; J: TRBJ1-1; V: TRBV28; DNA: TGTGCCAGCAGTTCCAGGGTCACTGAAGCTTTCTTT; CDR3: CASSSRVTEAFF
D: TRBD2; J: TRBJ2-7; V: TRBV29-1; DNA: TGCAGCGAGAACCTAGCGGGAGGTCTCTACGAGCAGTACTTC; CDR3: CSENLAGGLYEQYF
D: -; J: TRBJ2-7; V: TRBV18; DNA: TGTGCCAGCTCACCTCATGAGGGACCCTCCTACGAGCAGTACTTC; CDR3: CASSPHEGPSYEQYF
D: -; J: TRBJ2-7; V: TRBV21-1; DNA: TGTGCCAGCAGAACAGTTCGGTCGTACGAGCAGTACTTC; CDR3: CASRTVRSYEQYF